This T cell receptor (beta chain) emerged from a study of T cells in tuberculosis. About the study: In South Africa, adults with active tuberculosis were compared with IGRA-negative and latently infected IGRA-positive adolescents.

Data came from immunoSEQ multiplex PCR; TCRdb stores just in-frame clones and leaves some out. Of approximately 35,000 clones in the sample, about 90% were seen once. As for time point: new active TB diagnosis, blood taken before or within 7 days of starting treatment. Active tuberculosis patients were new diagnoses, HIV-seronegative, South African, and aged 18 years or older. Confirmation came from sputum smear and/or culture positivity for M. tuberculosis. The CDR3 runs 13 residues. V lost 7 bases, J lost 7 bases, and 14 bases lay in between. Per the germline V gene, CDR1 is SNHLY and CDR2 is FYNNEI.

The source was PBMCs, collected at tuberculosis diagnosis. The V call is TRBV2, the J call TRBJ1-3; maybe TRBD1 (6 bases). The clonotype originates from an adult with tuberculosis. Some clones in this sample may be carry-over from other donors' samples. In DNA form, the CDR3 reads TGTGCCAGCATACAGGGCGCCGGGAACACCATATATTTT. It is translated as CASIQGAGNTIYF. Supplemented by reference TRBV2 and TRBJ1-3, the full variable domain reads EPEVTQTPSHQVTQMGQEVILRCVPISNHLYFYWYRQILGQKVEFLVSFYNNEISEKSEIFDDQFSVERPDGSNFTLKIRSTKLEDSAMYFCASIQGAGNTIYFGEGSWLTVV.